A selection of T cell receptor beta chains follows, all from one sample in a study of shared clonotypes between healthy human individuals. Clones were sequenced by immunoSEQ multiplex PCR, and TCRdb holds only the in-frame ones, with some missing. The sample shows some 1,900,000 clones, about 95% of them seen only once. The sample comprised naive CD8+ T cells sorted from blood. These receptors were obtained from a young man in good health. CDR3s include the opening cysteine and the closing phenylalanine or tryptophan. The D gene is left open where the match is weak. Expanded clones get a size class; other rows say once, few or many, or leave the size out.

cdr3_nt	cdr3_aa	v_call	j_call	d_call	clone_size
TGTGCCAGCGGACAGGCTCCGTCGTTGGCTTTCTTT	CASGQAPSLAFF	TRBV2	TRBJ1-1	TRBD1	NA
TGCAGCGTAGCGGGAGGGCCACGAGTTGAGCAGTTCTTC	CSVAGGPRVEQFF	TRBV29-1	TRBJ2-1	TRBD2	NA
TGTGCCAGCAGCTTAGAACCGTCAGGGGGACGAGATACGCAGTATTTT	CASSLEPSGGRDTQYF	TRBV7-6	TRBJ2-3	TRBD1	NA
TGTGCCAGCAGCGTAGGCACAGGGGGTGGCTACACCTTC	CASSVGTGGGYTF	TRBV9	TRBJ1-2	TRBD1	NA
TGTGCCAGCAGCGCGGGAGGGCCGGCTAGCACAGATACGCAGTATTTT	CASSAGGPASTDTQYF	TRBV9	TRBJ2-3	TRBD2	NA
TGTGCCAGCAGACTTGGGACTAGCGGGCTCTCCTACAATGAGCAGTTCTTC	CASRLGTSGLSYNEQFF	TRBV27	TRBJ2-1	TRBD2	NA
TGTGCCAGCAGCTTAGCGCCACCTCCTAGCGTCGCCAATGAGCAGTTCTTC	CASSLAPPPSVANEQFF	TRBV7-6	TRBJ2-1	NA	NA
TGCAGCGTTCTCTCACAGGGGGGTGAGCAGTACTTC	CSVLSQGGEQYF	TRBV29-1	TRBJ2-7	TRBD1	NA
TGTGCCAGCAGGGACAGTTCCTACGAGCAGTACTTC	CASRDSSYEQYF	TRBV2	TRBJ2-7	NA	NA
TGCGCCAGCAGCTTGGAAAATACAGGACCTGGCTCCTACAATGAGCAGTTCTTC	CASSLENTGPGSYNEQFF	TRBV5-1	TRBJ2-1	NA	NA
TGCGCCAGCAGTGAGTCGGGGCACGAGCAGTACTTC	CASSESGHEQYF	TRBV10-1	TRBJ2-7	NA	NA
TGTGCCAGCAGCTCGCAACGAGAGACCCAGTACTTC	CASSSQRETQYF	TRBV13	TRBJ2-5	NA	NA
TGTGCCAGCAGTTTAGGCCGATCCTACGAGCAGTACTTC	CASSLGRSYEQYF	TRBV27	TRBJ2-7	NA	few
TGTGCCAGCAGTTTATGGGGGAGGGCCGCTATGGATGAGCAGTTCTTC	CASSLWGRAAMDEQFF	TRBV27	TRBJ2-1	TRBD2	NA
TGTGCCAGCAGTGACTCTAGAACCCCTCCCTACGAGCAGTACTTC	CASSDSRTPPYEQYF	TRBV6-4	TRBJ2-7	NA	NA
TGTGCCAGCAGGGGAGAGAATACGCAGTATTTT	CASRGENTQYF	TRBV2	TRBJ2-3	NA	NA
TGTGCCAGCAGCCCTCCTCACTCCCTGCCTTCAATTGAGCAGTTCTTC	CASSPPHSLPSIEQFF	TRBV7-9	TRBJ2-1	NA	NA
TGTGCCAGCAGCCCAAGGGCTAGCGGGGGGGCCATAGATACGCAGTATTTT	CASSPRASGGAIDTQYF	TRBV7-9	TRBJ2-3	TRBD2	NA
TGTGCCAGTAGTCTTTCCGCTAGTAGCGGGAGCCCCTACGAGCAGTACTTC	CASSLSASSGSPYEQYF	TRBV19	TRBJ2-7	TRBD2	NA
TGTGCCAGCAGCGTGGGGGGGGCCTACGAGCAGTACTTC	CASSVGGAYEQYF	TRBV7-6	TRBJ2-7	TRBD2	NA
TGTGCCAGCAGTAGCCCGGAGGAGCGGAACACTGAAGCTTTCTTT	CASSSPEERNTEAFF	TRBV28	TRBJ1-1	NA	NA
TGTGCCACCTCAATTAGCGGGGGGTACAATGAGCAGTTCTTC	CATSISGGYNEQFF	TRBV10-3	TRBJ2-1	TRBD2	NA
TGTGCCAGCAGCTCGACTAGCGGGAGGTACCAAGAGACCCAGTACTTC	CASSSTSGRYQETQYF	TRBV13	TRBJ2-5	TRBD2	NA
TGCGCCAGCAGCCAAGATGGGGGCTCTGGAAACACCATATATTTT	CASSQDGGSGNTIYF	TRBV4-1	TRBJ1-3	NA	NA
TGTGCCAGTAGTCCAAGCGGAGACCACTACGAGCAGTACTTC	CASSPSGDHYEQYF	TRBV19	TRBJ2-7	NA	NA
TGTGCCAGCACCCATGGGGGGCGTCTTCCAGGAAGGACCCAGTACTTC	CASTHGGRLPGRTQYF	TRBV28	TRBJ2-5	NA	NA
TGTGCCAGCAGCTTAGGAGTCGGTTCCATCTCCTACTACGAGCAGTACTTC	CASSLGVGSISYYEQYF	TRBV7-8	TRBJ2-7	NA	NA
TGTGCCAGCAGTATTGTGAACACCGGGGAGCTGTTTTTT	CASSIVNTGELFF	TRBV27	TRBJ2-2	NA	NA
TGTGCCAGCAGCGACAGTTACAATGAGCAGTTCTTC	CASSDSYNEQFF	TRBV7-9	TRBJ2-1	NA	NA
TGTGCCAGCAGTTTAAAAGGGGACTCCTACGAGCAGTACTTC	CASSLKGDSYEQYF	TRBV27	TRBJ2-7	NA	once
TGTGCCAGCAGTGAAAATGCGGCCGTGGAGTACGAGCAGTACTTC	CASSENAAVEYEQYF	TRBV2	TRBJ2-7	NA	NA
TGTGCCAGCAGCTCCCAATCGGCGGCCGATCTAGCCAAAAACATTCAGTACTTC	CASSSQSAADLAKNIQYF	TRBV12-1	TRBJ2-4	NA	NA